This record concerns one T cell receptor beta chain sequence. This sample is drawn from a study of glioma-infiltrating T cells after dendritic cell vaccination. Per the germline V gene, CDR1 is LNHDA and CDR2 is SQIVND (reference sequence). There are 13 residues in the CDR3. With 7 bases clipped from V and 8 bases from J, the junction kept 9 bases outside the gene matches. Some clones are missing from TCRdb's copy, which holds only in-frame ones; the method was immunoSEQ multiplex PCR. The sample contains about 90,000 clones, around 86% of which appear only once. This sample's time point: after dendritic cell vaccination, including at tumor progression/relapse.

This chain connects TRBV19 to TRBJ1-1, with 8 bases lining up with TRBD1. The material sequenced was blood, taken after dendritic cell vaccination. The receptor was derived from a human donor with glioblastoma. The CDR3 DNA reads as TGTGCCAGTACCCCCCGGACAGGGTGGGAAGCTTTCTTT. Protein product: CASTPRTGWEAFF.